This T cell receptor (beta chain) was sequenced during a study of OX40 agonist ivuxolimab in advanced cancers. At the level of the study: A male proportion of 82.7% was recorded, with mean age around 62 years and range 23 to 79.

Regarding this clone: The target antigen is unknown.

Looked up from germline, CDR1 is SQVTM and CDR2 is ANQGSEA. The CDR3 spans 13 residues. V was clipped by 4 bases and J by 0 bases, with 9 bases between them. Here immunoSEQ multiplex PCR was the method, and the copy in TCRdb shows in-frame clones only, minus some. The data hold 41,000 or so clones, with approximately 80% observed a single time. General study points: Antigen specificity remained undetermined for the expanded peripheral T cells.

The sequence derives from an adult with an advanced solid tumor such as melanoma, head and neck, liver or kidney cancer. The sample in question was CD4+ or CD8+ T cells sorted from blood, obtained in a trial of the OX40 agonist ivuxolimab. This sequence joins TRBV29-1 and TRBJ1-2; TRBD1 is a possible D gene (5 bases). The CDR3 DNA reads TGCAGCGTTGCGGGGGGGACTAACTATGGCTACACCTTC. Translation gives CSVAGGTNYGYTF.